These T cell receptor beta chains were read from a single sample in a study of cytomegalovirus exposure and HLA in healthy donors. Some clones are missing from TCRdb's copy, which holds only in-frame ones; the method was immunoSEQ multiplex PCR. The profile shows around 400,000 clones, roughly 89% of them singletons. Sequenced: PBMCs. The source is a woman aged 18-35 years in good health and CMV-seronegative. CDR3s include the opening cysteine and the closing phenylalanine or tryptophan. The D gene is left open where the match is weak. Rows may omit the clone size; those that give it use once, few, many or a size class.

CDR3: CASSLRGFLIFGSTEAFF
DNA: TGTGCCAGCAGCTTAAGAGGGTTTTTAATATTTGGTTCCACTGAAGCTTTCTTT
V: TRBV13
size: NA
J: TRBJ1-1
D: NA

CDR3: CASSQEITGLAGPYNEQFF
DNA: TGTGCCAGCAGCCAAGAGATCACTGGACTAGCCGGGCCATACAATGAGCAGTTCTTC
V: TRBV4-2
size: NA
J: TRBJ2-1
D: TRBD2

CDR3: CASTLSGLDTDTQYF
DNA: TGTGCCAGTACCTTATCGGGGTTGGACACAGATACGCAGTATTTT
V: TRBV2
size: NA
J: TRBJ2-3
D: NA

CDR3: CASTTARGKDGGYTF
DNA: TGTGCCAGCACCACGGCAAGGGGGAAGGACGGGGGCTACACCTTC
V: TRBV2
size: NA
J: TRBJ1-2
D: NA

CDR3: CASSSYRTLQGENTGELFF
DNA: TGTGCCAGCAGTTCCTACCGAACCCTACAGGGGGAGAACACCGGGGAGCTGTTTTTT
V: TRBV27
size: NA
J: TRBJ2-2
D: TRBD1

CDR3: CASSDAGLGEQYF
DNA: TGTGCCAGCAGTGACGCAGGCCTCGGCGAGCAGTACTTC
V: TRBV2
size: few
J: TRBJ2-7
D: NA

CDR3: CATSPSGGRTGELFF
DNA: TGTGCCACCAGTCCTTCAGGGGGCCGTACCGGGGAGCTGTTTTTT
V: TRBV15
size: once
J: TRBJ2-2
D: TRBD1

CDR3: CASSQPEQRGYTF
DNA: TGCGCCAGCAGTCAACCAGAGCAGCGTGGCTACACCTTC
V: TRBV23-1
size: NA
J: TRBJ1-2
D: NA

CDR3: CATSPGGYSNQPQHF
DNA: TGTGCCACCAGTCCTGGCGGCTATAGCAATCAGCCCCAGCATTTT
V: TRBV15
size: NA
J: TRBJ1-5
D: NA

CDR3: CASSQGLDETQYF
DNA: TGTGCCAGCAGCCAAGGACTCGATGAGACCCAGTACTTC
V: TRBV7-9
size: NA
J: TRBJ2-5
D: NA

CDR3: CASIRQGSPYEQYF
DNA: TGTGCCAGCATCCGACAGGGGAGTCCCTACGAGCAGTACTTC
V: TRBV28
size: NA
J: TRBJ2-7
D: TRBD1

CDR3: CASRSPTKGNYEQYF
DNA: TGTGCCAGCAGATCCCCCACCAAGGGGAACTACGAGCAGTACTTC
V: TRBV6-5
size: NA
J: TRBJ2-7
D: NA

CDR3: CASSLVWDRSYGYTF
DNA: TGCGCCAGCAGCTTGGTGTGGGACAGATCCTATGGCTACACCTTC
V: TRBV5-1
size: NA
J: TRBJ1-2
D: TRBD1

CDR3: CSVAPGTTNIGYTF
DNA: TGCAGCGTTGCACCGGGGACAACTAATATCGGCTACACCTTC
V: TRBV29-1
size: NA
J: TRBJ1-2
D: NA

CDR3: CASRQGADTQYF
DNA: TGTGCCAGCCGACAGGGAGCAGATACGCAGTATTTT
V: TRBV5-4
size: NA
J: TRBJ2-3
D: TRBD1

CDR3: CASSAGLAGGRQYF
DNA: TGCGCCAGCAGTGCAGGACTAGCGGGAGGTCGGCAGTACTTC
V: TRBV10-1
size: NA
J: TRBJ2-7
D: TRBD2

CDR3: CASSISKRYGYTF
DNA: TGTGCCAGTAGTATAAGCAAGAGATATGGCTACACCTTC
V: TRBV19
size: NA
J: TRBJ1-2
D: NA

CDR3: CASSFRAGQVNEQFF
DNA: TGTGCCAGCAGTTTTCGAGCGGGACAAGTGAATGAGCAGTTCTTC
V: TRBV27
size: once
J: TRBJ2-1
D: NA

CDR3: CASSRGEGFYGYTF
DNA: TGTGCCAGCAGTCGGGGTGAAGGGTTTTATGGCTACACCTTC
V: TRBV28
size: NA
J: TRBJ1-2
D: NA

CDR3: CASSLLSGTKAYEQYF
DNA: TGTGCCAGCAGCTTACTTTCCGGGACAAAGGCCTACGAGCAGTACTTC
V: TRBV7-2
size: NA
J: TRBJ2-7
D: NA

CDR3: CASSSGTSTDTQYF
DNA: TGTGCCAGCAGTTCGGGGACTAGCACAGATACGCAGTATTTT
V: TRBV28
size: NA
J: TRBJ2-3
D: NA

CDR3: CASSLQTGINEKLFF
DNA: TGTGCCAGCAGCTTGCAGACAGGGATAAATGAAAAACTGTTTTTT
V: TRBV7-9
size: NA
J: TRBJ1-4
D: TRBD1

CDR3: CASSWTPGTRRFGEQYF
DNA: TGTGCCAGCAGCTGGACCCCCGGGACTAGACGCTTTGGCGAGCAGTACTTC
V: TRBV5-6
size: once
J: TRBJ2-7
D: TRBD2

CDR3: CASSYARGRGETQYF
DNA: TGTGCCAGCAGTTACGCGAGGGGGCGCGGGGAGACCCAGTACTTC
V: TRBV6-5
size: NA
J: TRBJ2-5
D: TRBD1

CDR3: CASSLLASGRTRGNTGELFF
DNA: TGTGCCAGCAGTTTACTGGCTAGCGGGAGGACACGAGGAAACACCGGGGAGCTGTTTTTT
V: TRBV27
size: NA
J: TRBJ2-2
D: TRBD2

CDR3: CASSFGVNEQYF
DNA: TGTGCCAGCAGCTTTGGAGTCAACGAGCAGTACTTC
V: TRBV13
size: once
J: TRBJ2-7
D: NA

CDR3: CATSSHSVSNQPQHF
DNA: TGTGCCACCAGCAGCCATTCAGTGAGCAATCAGCCCCAGCATTTT
V: TRBV15
size: NA
J: TRBJ1-5
D: NA

CDR3: CASSGSGSSYNEQFF
DNA: TGCGCCAGCAGCGGTAGCGGGAGCTCCTACAATGAGCAGTTCTTC
V: TRBV4-1
size: NA
J: TRBJ2-1
D: TRBD2

CDR3: CASSLTGRYEQYF
DNA: TGTGCCAGCAGCTTGACAGGGCGCTACGAGCAGTACTTC
V: TRBV7-9
size: NA
J: TRBJ2-7
D: TRBD1

CDR3: CASSPLDREHEQYF
DNA: TGTGCCAGCAGCCCACTCGACAGGGAACACGAGCAGTACTTC
V: TRBV7-9
size: NA
J: TRBJ2-7
D: TRBD1

CDR3: CASSPRTGGIPGELFF
DNA: TGTGCCAGCAGCCCTAGGACAGGGGGTATACCCGGGGAGCTGTTTTTT
V: TRBV7-9
size: NA
J: TRBJ2-2
D: TRBD1

CDR3: CASSLATPGIRTNEQFF
DNA: TGTGCCAGCAGCTTAGCCACCCCGGGGATAAGGACCAATGAGCAGTTCTTC
V: TRBV7-6
size: NA
J: TRBJ2-1
D: NA

CDR3: CASSPGTGLTNEKLFF
DNA: TGTGCCAGTAGTCCCGGGACAGGACTAACTAATGAAAAACTGTTTTTT
V: TRBV19
size: NA
J: TRBJ1-4
D: TRBD1

CDR3: CASSRPPSGQGYNEQFF
DNA: TGTGCCAGCAGCCGCCCCCCCTCGGGACAGGGATACAATGAGCAGTTCTTC
V: TRBV4-2
size: once
J: TRBJ2-1
D: TRBD1

CDR3: CASSSRTFGDIQYF
DNA: TGTGCCAGCAGTTCCCGGACCTTCGGGGACATTCAGTACTTC
V: TRBV27
size: once
J: TRBJ2-4
D: NA

CDR3: CASDRRGTPGELFF
DNA: TGTGCCAGTGACAGGCGGGGGACTCCCGGGGAGCTGTTTTTT
V: TRBV2
size: once
J: TRBJ2-2
D: NA

CDR3: CASSQVVKQGATDTQYF
DNA: TGCGCCAGCAGCCAAGTCGTTAAGCAGGGGGCGACAGATACGCAGTATTTT
V: TRBV4-1
size: NA
J: TRBJ2-3
D: TRBD1

CDR3: CASSLKRGSTSYEQYF
DNA: TGTGCCAGCAGCCTAAAAAGGGGGAGTACCTCCTACGAGCAGTACTTC
V: TRBV27
size: few
J: TRBJ2-7
D: NA

CDR3: CAWRTREGPKTTQYF
DNA: TGTGCCTGGAGAACGCGGGAGGGCCCCAAGACGACCCAGTACTTC
V: TRBV30
size: NA
J: TRBJ2-5
D: TRBD2

CDR3: CAWSKRRGAIHQPQHF
DNA: TGTGCCTGGTCCAAAAGGCGGGGGGCGATCCATCAGCCCCAGCATTTT
V: TRBV30
size: NA
J: TRBJ1-5
D: NA

CDR3: CAIEHGVLQETQYF
DNA: TGTGCCATCGAACATGGAGTGCTTCAAGAGACCCAGTACTTC
V: TRBV2
size: NA
J: TRBJ2-5
D: NA

CDR3: CASSLDSSGSKAFF
DNA: TGTGCCAGCAGCTTAGATTCTTCGGGATCTAAAGCTTTCTTT
V: TRBV7-8
size: NA
J: TRBJ1-1
D: NA

CDR3: CATSPAPTGFPNEAYEQYF
DNA: TGTGCCACCTCCCCAGCCCCTACAGGGTTTCCCAACGAGGCCTACGAGCAGTACTTC
V: TRBV19
size: NA
J: TRBJ2-7
D: NA

CDR3: CATDRGRREQYF
DNA: TGTGCCACCGACAGGGGGCGTCGGGAGCAGTACTTC
V: TRBV28
size: NA
J: TRBJ2-7
D: TRBD1

CDR3: CASFSGTWSSGANVLTF
DNA: TGTGCCAGCTTCTCCGGGACATGGAGCTCTGGGGCCAACGTCCTGACTTTC
V: TRBV18
size: NA
J: TRBJ2-6
D: NA

CDR3: CASSPGIKLVGSGGELFF
DNA: TGTGCCAGCAGCCCCGGAATCAAACTAGTTGGCTCCGGCGGGGAGCTGTTTTTT
V: TRBV4-2
size: NA
J: TRBJ2-2
D: NA

CDR3: CASSYRLAPYEQYF
DNA: TGTGCCAGCAGTTACAGACTAGCGCCATACGAGCAGTACTTC
V: TRBV6-5
size: NA
J: TRBJ2-7
D: TRBD2

CDR3: CASKKTGGYGYTF
DNA: TGTGCCAGCAAAAAGACAGGGGGCTATGGCTACACCTTC
V: TRBV2
size: NA
J: TRBJ1-2
D: TRBD1

CDR3: CASSLAVMNTEAFF
DNA: TGTGCCAGCAGCTTAGCAGTGATGAACACTGAAGCTTTCTTT
V: TRBV11-2
size: once
J: TRBJ1-1
D: NA

CDR3: CAWSGGQGNTIYF
DNA: TGTGCCTGGAGTGGGGGACAGGGAAACACCATATATTTT
V: TRBV30
size: few
J: TRBJ1-3
D: TRBD1

CDR3: CASSLPRGQTEAFF
DNA: TGTGCCAGCAGTTTACCCAGGGGGCAGACTGAAGCTTTCTTT
V: TRBV28
size: NA
J: TRBJ1-1
D: TRBD1

CDR3: CASSVSSGSHNEQFF
DNA: TGTGCCAGCAGCGTCTCTAGCGGGAGTCACAATGAGCAGTTCTTC
V: TRBV9
size: NA
J: TRBJ2-1
D: TRBD2

CDR3: CASSYGGSFNEQFF
DNA: TGTGCCAGCAGTTACGGGGGAAGCTTTAATGAGCAGTTCTTC
V: TRBV27
size: NA
J: TRBJ2-1
D: NA

CDR3: CASSLGVASVDTQYF
DNA: TGCGCCAGCAGCTTGGGTGTGGCTAGCGTGGATACGCAGTATTTT
V: TRBV5-1
size: NA
J: TRBJ2-3
D: NA

CDR3: CAWSVQQGRTYEQYF
DNA: TGTGCCTGGAGTGTTCAACAGGGGAGAACCTACGAGCAGTACTTC
V: TRBV30
size: NA
J: TRBJ2-7
D: TRBD1

CDR3: CASTNRGLYGYTF
DNA: TGTGCCAGCACCAACAGGGGGCTCTATGGCTACACCTTC
V: TRBV2
size: NA
J: TRBJ1-2
D: TRBD1

CDR3: CASSDLEAASGNTIYF
DNA: TGTGCCAGCAGTGATTTAGAGGCAGCCTCTGGAAACACCATATATTTT
V: TRBV6-1
size: NA
J: TRBJ1-3
D: NA

CDR3: CASSLGRTDTQYF
DNA: TGTGCCAGCAGTTTAGGGAGAACAGATACGCAGTATTTT
V: TRBV27
size: NA
J: TRBJ2-3
D: NA

CDR3: CASSDGTNYGYTF
DNA: TGCGCCAGCAGTGACGGGACAAACTATGGCTACACCTTC
V: TRBV10-1
size: few
J: TRBJ1-2
D: NA

CDR3: CASSLRAGREKLFF
DNA: TGTGCCAGCAGTTTACGGGCAGGGCGTGAAAAACTGTTTTTT
V: TRBV28
size: NA
J: TRBJ1-4
D: NA